What follows describes a single TCR beta chain. The record originates from a study of blood T cell repertoires in COVID-19. Data came from immunoSEQ multiplex PCR; TCRdb stores just in-frame clones and leaves some out. The table has 250,000 to 300,000 clones, roughly four fifths seen once. The CDR3 runs to 14 residues. Germline values: CDR1 SGHNT, CDR2 YYREEE (reference sequence). V dropped 4 bases and J dropped 4 bases, with 12 bases sitting between them. Recovery meant two consecutive negative NP/OP PCR tests, professional clearance, or resolved symptoms. This chain links TRBV5-4 with TRBJ1-3, with unresolved D. This receptor was identified in a man aged 50 or older who had recovered from COVID-19. The sequencing sample was made of PBMCs or T cells enriched from blood (not recorded which). CDR3 protein: CASSPDHGGNTIYF. Written as DNA, the CDR3 is TGTGCCAGCAGCCCGGATCACGGGGGAAACACCATATATTTT. Full variable domain (outside the CDR3, taken from reference TRBV5-4 and TRBJ1-3): ETGVTQSPTHLIKTRGQQVTLRCSSQSGHNTVSWYQQALGQGPQFIFQYYREEENGRGNFPPRFSGLQFPNYSSELNVNALELDDSALYLCASSPDHGGNTIYFGEGSWLTVV.